The 30 T cell receptor beta chains given below trace back to one sample, sequenced in a study of vaccination and CD4 T cells after COVID-19. These TCRs' antigens remain unknown. Specified treatment: approximately nine-day PBMC culture with coronavirus spike peptide pools or control peptides (ViraFEST assay). Cultured CD4+ T cell DNA underwent sequencing with the Oncomine TCR Beta short-read assay. TCRdb independently ran MiXCR on the PCR reads; one entry per CDR3 protein. The sample has roughly 14,000 distinct CDR3 sequences, roughly 43% seen once. The sample consisted of cultured CD4+ T cells from blood. All receptors derive from a human donor with COVID-19.

This clonotype was observed a handful of times. The chain carries TRBV7-9 and TRBJ1-5, with 7 bases identical to TRBD1. The junction had 11 bases not matched to a gene; V was cut back by 3 bases and J by 0 bases. The germline V gene has CDR1 SEHNR and CDR2 FQNEAQ (reference sequence). The CDR3 length is 18 residues. The DNA of the CDR3 is TGTGCCAGCAGCTTGCAGGGGGTCGGGGGCTATAGCAATCAGCCCCAGCATTTT. It codes for CASSLQGVGGYSNQPQHF. The variable domain in full, completed from reference TRBV7-9 and TRBJ1-5, reads DTGVSQNPRHKITKRGQNVTFRCDPISEHNRLYWYRQTLGQGPEFLTYFQNEAQLEKSRLLSDRFSAERPKGSFSTLEIQRTEQGDSAMYLCASSLQGVGGYSNQPQHFGDGTRLSIL.

This chain links TRBV7-2 with TRBJ2-7; D possibly corresponds to TRBD1 (5 bases). CDR1 is SGHTA and CDR2 is FQGNSA in the germline V gene. This CDR3 is 13 amino acids long. The V end lost 5 bases, the J end lost 7 bases, and 15 bases lay between the germline ends. CDR3 coding DNA: TGTGCCAGCAGCGTTCAGGGTCAGAGGGAGCAGTACTTC. Protein sequence: CASSVQGQREQYF.

This clonotype was counted a few times. The rearrangement uses TRBV28 and TRBJ2-3; D could derive from TRBD1 or TRBD2 (5 bases each). Trimming stripped 6 bases from V and 3 bases from J, with 19 bases between. This CDR3 region has 16 residues. Germline CDR1 reads MDHEN; CDR2 reads SYDVKM. The CDR3 sequence: CASSLMGTIPTDTQYF. DNA for the CDR3: TGTGCCAGCAGCTTAATGGGGACCATCCCAACAGATACGCAGTATTTT. Looking up the rest from reference TRBV28 and TRBJ2-3 gives the full variable domain: DVKVTQSSRYLVKRTGEKVFLECVQDMDHENMFWYRQDPGLGLRLIYFSYDVKMKEKGDIPEGYSVSREKKERFSLILESASTNQTSMYLCASSLMGTIPTDTQYFGPGTRLTVL.

This CDR3 is CASSLGGTSGTYEQYF. DNA for the CDR3: TGCGCCAGCAGCTTGGGCGGGACTAGCGGAACCTACGAGCAGTACTTC. This chain uses TRBV5-1 with TRBJ2-7; TRBD2 agrees at 11 bases. The CDR3 consists of 16 residues. Germline lookup yields CDR1 SGHRS and CDR2 YFSETQ. The V and J ends lost 0 bases and 2 bases, in that order; junction bases with no gene match: 4.

The chain combines TRBV6-2 or TRBV6-3 with TRBJ1-2; D not resolved. Deletions cut 5 bases from V and 3 bases from J, with 4 bases between. Germline CDR1 and CDR2: MNHEY and SVGEGT. The CDR3 contains 11 residues. The CDR3 reads CASSEDYGYTF. DNA for the CDR3: TGTGCCAGCAGTGAGGACTATGGCTACACCTTC.

V usage is TRBV28 and J usage is TRBJ1-2; no clear D gene. The germline gives CDR1 MDHEN, CDR2 SYDVKM. The CDR3 contains 14 residues. Trimming removed 7 bases from V and 6 bases from J, with 18 bases in between. The CDR3 is CASNRRDVGNGYTF. CDR3 nucleotide sequence: TGTGCCAGCAACCGAAGGGATGTTGGCAATGGCTACACCTTC.

The V gene is TRBV7-2, the J gene TRBJ1-4; D perhaps matches TRBD1 (6 bases). The CDR3 extends over 13 amino acids. Germline assignment: CDR1 SGHTA and CDR2 FQGNSA. V dropped 4 bases and J dropped 8 bases, with 11 bases sitting between them. CDR3 region: CASSSPGAEKLFF. CDR3 sequence (DNA): TGTGCCAGCAGCTCCCCAGGGGCCGAAAAACTGTTTTTT.

The chain employs TRBV7-2 and TRBJ2-5, with D uncertain. With 11 bases removed from V and 1 base from J, the gap between germline ends came to 20 bases. The CDR3 runs to 15 residues. Germline V lookup: CDR1 SGHTA, CDR2 FQGNSA. The CDR3 reads CASGGRSFRQETQYF. CDR3 DNA: TGTGCCTCCGGCGGCCGAAGTTTCCGCCAAGAGACCCAGTACTTC. Variable domain in full (rest from reference TRBV7-2 and TRBJ2-5): GAGVSQSPSNKVTEKGKDVELRCDPISGHTALYWYRQSLGQGLEFLIYFQGNSAPDKSGLPSDRFSAERTGGSVSTLTIQRTQQEDSAVYLCASGGRSFRQETQYFGPGTRLLVL.

In its sample, this clonotype is medium-sized. The chain has TRBV5-1 and TRBJ2-3; D gene ambiguous. The CDR3 sequence is 15 residues long. V lost 6 bases, J lost 0 bases, and 14 bases lay in between. The germline CDR1 and CDR2 sequences are SGHRS and YFSETQ. The CDR3 nucleotides read TGCGCCAGCAAGGAATACAGTTCTAGCACAGATACGCAGTATTTT. Its protein is CASKEYSSSTDTQYF.

The table lists this clonotype with a few counts. The chain links TRBV6-1 to TRBJ1-1; D uncertain. V shed 1 base and J shed 5 bases, with 20 bases lying between them. The germline V gene encodes CDR1 MNHNS and CDR2 SASEGT. This CDR3 comprises 17 residues. CDR3 amino acids: CASSEEPREGRKTEAFF. The CDR3 coding sequence is TGTGCCAGCAGTGAAGAACCCCGGGAGGGCAGGAAGACTGAAGCTTTCTTT.

This clonotype showed up just a few times. V and J are TRBV6-4 and TRBJ2-3, with unresolved D. V lost 5 bases and J 5 bases, leaving 14 bases between the germline ends. This CDR3 contains 14 residues. Germline CDR1 and CDR2: MRHNA and SNTAGT. CDR3 amino acids: CASSCHGLRDTQYF. Written as DNA, the CDR3 is TGTGCCAGCAGTTGCCACGGGTTGCGAGATACGCAGTATTTT.

V gene TRBV7-9 combines with J gene TRBJ1-1; D gene uncertain. Trimming pared 4 bases from V and 7 bases from J, leaving 10 bases between. This CDR3 has 12 residues. In germline, CDR1 is SEHNR, CDR2 FQNEAQ (reference sequence). This CDR3 is CASSSVGIEAFF. CDR3 in DNA: TGTGCCAGCAGCTCCGTGGGGATTGAAGCTTTCTTT.

The V gene is TRBV20-1, the J gene TRBJ2-3, with 8 positions matching TRBD1. Germline assignment: CDR1 DFQATT and CDR2 SNEGSKA (reference sequence). Unmatched junction bases numbered 12, after V lost 6 bases and J lost 4 bases. CDR3 length: 15 residues. DNA of the CDR3: TGCAGTGCCAACCCCCTGGACAGGGCCGCAGATACGCAGTATTTT. Amino acid sequence: CSANPLDRAADTQYF.

This clonotype has just a few counts. The gene calls are TRBV25-1 and TRBJ1-2; D is undetermined. Germline V gives CDR1 MGHDK, CDR2 SYGVNS. Trimming took off 4 bases at V and 1 base at J, with 7 bases between the two ends. The CDR3 sequence is 13 residues long. The CDR3 sequence is CASSAGINYGYTF. CDR3 nucleotide sequence: TGTGCCAGCAGTGCGGGGATTAACTATGGCTACACCTTC.

The genes are TRBV11-2 and TRBJ2-1; 12 bases align to TRBD2. The junction had 5 bases not matched to a gene; V was cut back by 4 bases and J by 7 bases. The CDR3 extends over 15 amino acids. Germline V gives CDR1 SGHAT, CDR2 FQNNGV. Here the CDR3 reads CASSSATSGGNEQFF. In nucleotides, the CDR3 is TGTGCCAGCAGCTCAGCGACTAGCGGGGGTAATGAGCAGTTCTTC.

The chain joins TRBV6-2 or TRBV6-3 to TRBJ2-1; a weak D match, TRBD2 (6 bases). Trimming cost V 7 bases and J 10 bases, with 17 bases left between them. The CDR3 runs to 13 residues. Germline values: CDR1 MNHEY, CDR2 SVGEGT. CDR3 loop: CASKRNGGDEQFF. The CDR3 nucleotides read TGTGCCAGCAAAAGAAACGGGGGAGACGAGCAGTTCTTC.

The chain carries TRBV28 and TRBJ1-2, with 7 bases lining up with TRBD1. With 5 bases clipped from V and 4 bases from J, the junction kept 1 base outside the gene matches. This CDR3 has 12 amino acids. From germline, CDR1 is MDHEN and CDR2 SYDVKM. CDR3 region: CASSAGGYGYTF. The CDR3 DNA sequence: TGTGCCAGCAGTGCAGGGGGCTATGGCTACACCTTC.

In its sample, this clonotype was seen a few times. V usage is TRBV6-1 and J usage is TRBJ2-7; 9 bases are a match to TRBD1. With V trimmed by 6 bases and J by 4 bases, 4 bases remained unmatched. Germline CDR1 reads MNHNS; CDR2 reads SASEGT. The CDR3 has 13 residues. CDR3 sequence reads: CASSRGQGYEQYF. As DNA, the CDR3 is TGTGCCAGCAGCCGTGGACAGGGGTACGAGCAGTACTTC.

This clonotype has a handful of counts. The chain couples TRBV7-2 to TRBJ2-3, with D unclear. This CDR3 region has 17 residues. Trimming removed 8 bases at V and 6 bases at J, with 27 bases between. Germline CDR1 reads SGHTA; CDR2 reads FQGNSA. The CDR3 reads CASGRSTTARYADTQYF. CDR3 bases: TGTGCCAGCGGACGGTCGACGACTGCTCGGTACGCCGATACGCAGTATTTT.

The chain has TRBV20-1 and TRBJ2-7; D may be TRBD2 (5 bases). Trimming removed 5 bases from V and 4 bases from J, with 18 bases in between. Germline CDR1 reads DFQATT; CDR2 reads SNEGSKA (reference sequence). The CDR3 contains 14 residues. The CDR3 coding sequence is TGCAGTGCTCGTACGACTATGCGAGTGTACGAGCAGTACTTC. It translates to CSARTTMRVYEQYF.

The chain is built from TRBV2 and TRBJ2-5; D is possibly TRBD1 or TRBD2 (5 bases each). The V gene lost 6 bases and the J gene lost 5 bases, with 16 bases spanning the gap. The germline V gene has CDR1 SNHLY and CDR2 FYNNEI. The CDR3 is made up of 14 amino acids. CDR3 in DNA: TGTGCCAGCAGGGAGACAGAACAGCGGGAGACCCAGTACTTC. Amino acid sequence: CASRETEQRETQYF.

The rearrangement uses TRBV21-1 and TRBJ2-1. TRBV21-1 represents a pseudogene. This CDR3 is built from 14 residues. The CDR3 region is CASSKALSAVMPFF. CDR3 DNA sequence: TGTGCCAGCAGCAAAGCGCTTTCGGCAGTAATGCCGTTCTTC.

The gene calls are TRBV20-1 and TRBJ1-1; the D is unclear. This CDR3 region has 14 residues. Germline V gene data show CDR1 as DFQATT and CDR2 as SNEGSKA (reference sequence). V lost 6 bases, J lost 1 base, and 15 bases lay in between. The CDR3 DNA sequence: TGCAGTGCCATGAGGGCCGTCGAGAACACTGAAGCTTTCTTT. Protein product: CSAMRAVENTEAFF.

The V and J genes are TRBV11-3 and TRBJ2-2, with a weak D call TRBD1 (7 bases). Germline V gene data show CDR1 as SGHNT and CDR2 as YENEEA. The V end lost 5 bases, the J end lost 0 bases, and 16 bases lay between the germline ends. This CDR3 comprises 17 residues. CDR3 DNA sequence: TGTGCCAGCAGCGCGGGACAGAGAATTTCGAACACCGGGGAGCTGTTTTTT. Encoded protein: CASSAGQRISNTGELFF.

This clonotype was found a few times. The chain joins TRBV6-5 to TRBJ2-5; no clear D gene. There are 11 residues in the CDR3. The V and J ends lost 2 bases and 11 bases respectively, with 9 bases between them. Germline CDR1 is MNHEY and CDR2 is SVGAGI. DNA for the CDR3: TGTGCCAGCAGTTACCAGGCCGTACAGTACTTC. Translated, it gives CASSYQAVQYF.

J is TRBJ2-2 and V is TRBV20-1; the match to TRBD1 covers 7 bases. The CDR3 spans 15 residues. CDR1 and CDR2 from the germline V gene are DFQATT and SNEGSKA (reference sequence). V gave up 2 bases and J gave up 5 bases; unmatched junction bases: 8. CDR3 sequence (DNA): TGCAGTGCTAGAAGGAGCGGCAGGGGGACCGGGGAGCTGTTTTTT. This gives the protein CSARRSGRGTGELFF.

This clonotype has only a few counts. The gene calls are TRBV20-1 and TRBJ1-2; possible D gene TRBD1, 5 bases. Germline V gene sequence: CDR1 DFQATT, CDR2 SNEGSKA (reference sequence). The CDR3 is made up of 14 amino acids. The V end lost 0 bases, the J end lost 1 base, and 9 bases lay between the germline ends. CDR3 in DNA: TGCAGTGCTAGAGAGGGGGGAGGTAACTATGGCTACACCTTC. Its protein is CSAREGGGNYGYTF.

This chain links TRBV5-1 with TRBJ2-7; 7 bases align to TRBD1. Trimming removed 0 bases from V and 10 bases from J; junction bases left unmatched: 10. The CDR3 spans 14 residues. The V gene's germline CDR1 is SGHRS and CDR2 YFSETQ. The CDR3 DNA sequence: TGCGCCAGCAGCTTGGTTATTCGGGACAGTTATCAGTACTTC. The encoded protein is CASSLVIRDSYQYF.

The rearrangement links TRBV10-3 to TRBJ2-5, with 14 bases that match TRBD2. The V and J ends lost 4 bases and 6 bases, in that order; junction bases with no gene match: 7. There are 16 residues in the CDR3. Germline loops: CDR1 ENHRY, CDR2 SYGVKD. The CDR3 nucleotides are TGTGCCATCAGTGGGGGTGGGACTAGCGGGGGAAAGACCCAGTACTTC. As protein: CAISGGGTSGGKTQYF.

This clonotype was seen just once. The chain has TRBV6-1 and TRBJ1-1, with D maybe TRBD1 (5 bases). CDR1 and CDR2 (germline): MNHNS, SASEGT. With 5 bases removed from V and 0 bases from J, the gap between germline ends came to 16 bases. This CDR3 is built from 16 residues. Here the CDR3 DNA reads TGTGCCAGCAGTCTAGGGGTAATTCAGATGAACACTGAAGCTTTCTTT. Protein product: CASSLGVIQMNTEAFF.